This T cell receptor (beta chain) was retrieved from a study of spatial heterogeneity in lung cancer. Time point meaning: sample taken at primary tumor resection. Whole RNA, isolated from tumor, nontumor lung or frozen PBMC, was sequenced without prior sorting. Whole-study results and caveats: At resection, ubiquitous expanded tumor TCRs appeared in blood more than at follow-up.

MiXCR was run by TCRdb on the 5' RACE reads, yielding one entry per CDR3 protein. The table lists 30,000 or so distinct CDR3 sequences, 8.4% of them singletons. The CDR3 is 14 residues long. Trimming left V 1 base short and J 2 bases short, with 8 bases between. Germline CDR1 is SGHVS and CDR2 is FQNEAQ. Concerning this clonotype: The antigen remains unidentified.

The receptor's source is a female donor with early-stage non-small cell lung cancer. Specimen: PBMCs, collected at surgery. This chain links TRBV7-8 with TRBJ1-1; D remains unclear. CDR3 in amino acids: CASSLVGGNTEAFF. In DNA, the CDR3 is TGTGCCAGCAGCTTAGTCGGAGGTAACACTGAAGCTTTCTTT.